What follows are 25 T cell receptor beta chains derived from one specimen sequenced in a study of T-cell reconstitution after alpha-beta-depleted transplantation in children. Unique molecular identifiers were incorporated into the prepared TCRbeta library. TCRdb processed the PCR reads anew with MiXCR; each CDR3 protein has one entry. In the table there are 350,000 to 400,000 distinct CDR3 sequences, about an eighth of which are singletons. The sequenced sample was PBMCs, obtained from the stem cell graft. These receptors all come from a human donor who donated a stem cell graft to a child with Fanconi anemia.

As concerns this clonotype: At one end, the junction sequence differs from germline, possibly due to a read error. The V call is TRBV12-3 or TRBV12-4, the J call TRBJ2-7, with 8 bases that match TRBD1. The CDR3 has 12 residues. This chain's CDR3 is CASSGADRVLCF. The CDR3 DNA follows: TGTGCCAGCAGTGGAGCGGACAGGGTGCTGTGCTTC.

At least ten counts were recorded for this clonotype. The chain joins TRBV28 to TRBJ2-4, with D tentatively TRBD1 or TRBD2 (5 bases each). The V and J ends lost 4 bases and 7 bases respectively, with 35 bases between them. The CDR3 contains 21 residues. The germline gives CDR1 MDHEN, CDR2 SYDVKM. The CDR3 nucleotides are TGTGCCAGCAGTTCTACCCCCCTTTACGGACGGGGCAGGGCGTCCGTGAACATTCAGTACTTC. It translates to CASSSTPLYGRGRASVNIQYF. Together with reference TRBV28 and TRBJ2-4, the CDR3 gives the full variable domain: DVKVTQSSRYLVKRTGEKVFLECVQDMDHENMFWYRQDPGLGLRLIYFSYDVKMKEKGDIPEGYSVSREKKERFSLILESASTNQTSMYLCASSSTPLYGRGRASVNIQYFGAGTRLSVL.

This clonotype was detected only a few times. The chain couples TRBV5-1 to TRBJ2-7; 8 bases line up with TRBD1. There are 13 residues in the CDR3. Germline CDR1 reads SGHRS; CDR2 reads YFSETQ. V trimming: 2 bases; J trimming: 6 bases; junction bases outside the gene matches: 4. Here the CDR3 DNA reads TGCGCCAGCAGCTTACAGGGGGTTAGCGAGCAGTACTTC. Translation: CASSLQGVSEQYF.

The V gene is TRBV7-6, the J gene TRBJ2-2; 9 bases match TRBD1. V was clipped by 10 bases and J by 6 bases; unmatched bases: 6. This CDR3 has 13 amino acids. Germline CDR1 reads SGHVS; CDR2 reads FNYEAQ. In DNA, the CDR3 is TGTGCCACAGGACAGGGGTCTGCCGGGGAGCTGTTTTTT. The encoded protein is CATGQGSAGELFF.

In this sample, this clonotype turned up a few times. The chain couples TRBV5-1 to TRBJ2-3; 13 positions match TRBD2. Germline CDR1 SGHRS, CDR2 YFSETQ. Losses at the gene ends were 3 bases for V and 0 bases for J; bases not matched to a gene: 7. The CDR3 totals 18 residues. CDR3 loop: CASSSTGLAGFSTDTQYF. For the CDR3, the DNA is TGCGCCAGCAGCTCCACGGGACTAGCGGGGTTTAGCACAGATACGCAGTATTTT.

This sequence joins TRBV5-1 and TRBJ1-1, with D maybe TRBD1 (6 bases). V lost 1 base to trimming and J lost 3 bases, with 13 bases between them. The CDR3 consists of 15 residues. CDR1 is SGHRS and CDR2 is YFSETQ in the germline V gene. The CDR3 nucleotides read TGCGCCAGCAGCTTGAGGATAGGGGGGGACACTGAAGCTTTCTTT. Its protein is CASSLRIGGDTEAFF.

At least ten counts were recorded for this clonotype. The chain carries TRBV10-1 and TRBJ1-1, with D maybe TRBD1 (5 bases). The CDR3 is 13 amino acids. CDR1 WNHNN and CDR2 SYGVQD come from the germline V gene (reference sequence). V gave up 2 bases and J gave up 5 bases, with 9 bases separating them. The CDR3 sequence: CASSESGTTEAFF. In DNA, the CDR3 is TGCGCCAGCAGTGAGAGCGGGACGACTGAAGCTTTCTTT.

This clonotype came up a few times. The chain links TRBV4-3 to TRBJ2-3; 9 positions match TRBD1. CDR3 length equals 16 residues. V shed 4 bases, J shed 1 base, and the junction held 6 bases outside the gene matches. Germline V gene lookup returns CDR1 LGHNA and CDR2 YSLEER. CDR3 residues: CASSPRTGARTDTQYF. DNA for the CDR3: TGCGCCAGCAGCCCCCGGACAGGGGCCCGCACAGATACGCAGTATTTT.

This clonotype has a handful of counts. The genes are TRBV29-1 and TRBJ1-2; D perhaps matches TRBD1 (5 bases). This CDR3 has 14 amino acids. The V end lost 2 bases, the J end lost 8 bases, and 18 bases lay between the germline ends. Germline CDR1 is SQVTM and CDR2 is ANQGSEA. The CDR3 DNA reads as TGCAGCGTTGAAACGAGGGGCCGGGCGTTCGGCTACACCTTC. Its translation: CSVETRGRAFGYTF.

This chain connects TRBV27 to TRBJ2-5; D is unclear. Germline CDR1 is MNHEY and CDR2 is SMNVEV (reference sequence). V was pared by 1 base and J by 2 bases, with 8 bases between. CDR3 length equals 14 residues. CDR3 coding DNA: TGTGCCAGCAGTTTATTCGCTTATCAAGAGACCCAGTACTTC. Translation: CASSLFAYQETQYF.

The chain is built from TRBV7-9 and TRBJ2-7; D may be TRBD1 or TRBD2 (5 bases each). The V and J ends lost 3 bases and 4 bases respectively, with 13 bases between them. CDR1 is SEHNR and CDR2 is FQNEAQ in the germline V gene (reference sequence). This CDR3 contains 14 residues. The chain's CDR3 is CASSFQGPGYEQYF. CDR3 coding DNA: TGTGCCAGCAGCTTCCAGGGTCCGGGGTACGAGCAGTACTTC.

Only a few counts were recorded for this clonotype. V is TRBV18 and J is TRBJ2-3; D gene uncertain. V was clipped by 3 bases and J by 1 base, with 8 bases between them. Germline lookup yields CDR1 KGHSH and CDR2 LQKENI. CDR3 size: 14 residues. CDR3 amino acids: CASSPAKGTDTQYF. DNA of the CDR3: TGTGCCAGCTCACCGGCGAAGGGCACAGATACGCAGTATTTT.

The gene calls are TRBV12-3 or TRBV12-4 and TRBJ2-7, with D possibly matching TRBD1 (5 bases). Trimming took off 5 bases at V and 6 bases at J, with 17 bases between the two ends. This CDR3 contains 14 residues. This CDR3 is CASSVYQGSGEQYF. CDR3 nucleotide sequence: TGTGCCAGCAGTGTGTACCAGGGTTCGGGCGAGCAGTACTTC.

This clonotype turned up a few times. The chain joins TRBV20-1 to TRBJ2-3; TRBD2 agrees at 12 bases. V was pared by 7 bases and J by 0 bases, with 17 bases of the junction left unmatched. Germline V gene data show CDR1 as DFQATT and CDR2 as SNEGSKA (reference sequence). The CDR3 sequence is 19 residues long. This CDR3 is CSVPIPPGLAGYSTDTQYF. CDR3 bases: TGCAGTGTCCCGATTCCTCCCGGACTAGCGGGGTACAGCACAGATACGCAGTATTTT.

The rearrangement uses TRBV5-1 and TRBJ2-2, with TRBD2 matching 7 bases. Germline V CDR1 and CDR2: SGHRS, YFSETQ. The CDR3 covers 14 residues. V gave up 4 bases and J gave up 4 bases; unmatched junction bases: 4. CDR3 sequence: CASSARGSTGELFF. DNA of the CDR3: TGCGCCAGCAGCGCGCGGGGGTCCACCGGGGAGCTGTTTTTT.

This clonotype was seen at least ten times. The gene calls are TRBV5-1 and TRBJ1-3; D is uncertain. Germline V CDR1 and CDR2: SGHRS, YFSETQ. The germline V and J ends were trimmed by 4 bases and 2 bases, with 13 bases remaining between them. The CDR3 length is 15 residues. The CDR3: CASSPGGATGNTIYF. The CDR3 region has the DNA TGCGCCAGCAGCCCGGGTGGCGCCACTGGAAACACCATATATTTT.

This clonotype was seen a few times. The chain is built from TRBV7-8 and TRBJ2-7; TRBD1 aligns across 8 bases. From germline, CDR1 is SGHVS and CDR2 FQNEAQ. The trim removed 5 bases at V and 7 bases at J, leaving 7 bases unmatched. The CDR3 length is 13 residues. The CDR3 spells CASSRGTGEEQYV. CDR3 in DNA: TGTGCCAGCAGCAGAGGGACAGGTGAAGAGCAGTACGTC.

This sequence joins TRBV24-1 and TRBJ2-5; the D call may be TRBD1 or TRBD2 (5 bases each). V was cut by 3 bases and J by 1 base, with 8 bases left in between. The CDR3 is made up of 14 amino acids. The germline V gene has CDR1 KGHDR and CDR2 SFDVKD. CDR3 coding DNA: TGTGCCACCAGTGATGTAGGGACCCAAGAGACCCAGTACTTC. Translating it yields CATSDVGTQETQYF.

J is TRBJ2-7 and V is TRBV11-2, with D unresolved. This CDR3 has 14 amino acids. The germline CDR1 and CDR2 sequences are SGHAT and FQNNGV. V shed 0 bases and J shed 1 base, with 7 bases lying between them. CDR3 residues: CASSLDPQSYEQYF. For the CDR3, the DNA is TGTGCCAGCAGCTTAGATCCCCAGTCCTACGAGCAGTACTTC.

This clonotype came up a few times. The conserved final phenylalanine or tryptophan is absent from the CDR3, which likely points to a read error. This chain uses TRBV28 with TRBJ1-1; TRBD1 is a possible D gene (5 bases). V lost 5 bases and J lost 3, with 13 bases in between. The germline CDR1 and CDR2 sequences are MDHEN and SYDVKM. The CDR3 is 14 residues long. The CDR3 sequence is CASSGGGRDTEAFL. The CDR3 bases are TGTGCCAGCAGTGGCGGGGGTCGGGACACTGAAGCTTTCCTT.

V is TRBV29-1 and J is TRBJ1-2; weak D call: TRBD1 (6 bases). Germline V gene sequence: CDR1 SQVTM, CDR2 ANQGSEA. Trimming cost V 6 bases and J 2 bases, with 13 bases left between them. There are 13 residues in the CDR3. CDR3 in DNA: TGCAGCGTCCTGGGTACAGGGAACTATGGCTACACCTTC. Protein product: CSVLGTGNYGYTF.

This clonotype was found a few times. The rearrangement uses TRBV4-1 and TRBJ2-5; D is tentatively TRBD1 or TRBD2 (6 bases each). The V and J ends lost 0 bases and 7 bases respectively, with 12 bases between them. The CDR3 extends over 14 amino acids. Germline V gene lookup returns CDR1 MGHRA and CDR2 YSYEKL. DNA for the CDR3: TGCGCCAGCAGCCAAGATAGGGGGACTTGGACCCAGTACTTC. Its protein is CASSQDRGTWTQYF.

This clonotype was seen many times. The chain carries TRBV10-3 and TRBJ2-2, with TRBD1 identical over 7 bases. Germline V CDR1 and CDR2: ENHRY, SYGVKD. The CDR3 has 12 amino acids. V was clipped by 6 bases and J by 8 bases; unmatched bases: 3. The CDR3 DNA reads as TGTGCCATCAGACAGGGGATGGGGGAGCTGTTTTTT. This codes for CAIRQGMGELFF.

V gene TRBV7-6 combines with J gene TRBJ2-4, with D possibly being TRBD2 (7 bases). Germline CDR1 SGHVS, CDR2 FNYEAQ. V was trimmed by 5 bases and J by 5 bases, leaving 19 bases between them. This CDR3 is 16 amino acids long. The CDR3 DNA is TGTGCCAGCAGCCTCCTTGGGGGGGGCACAGAAAACATTCAGTACTTC. Protein product: CASSLLGGGTENIQYF.

This clonotype was recorded a few times. J is TRBJ2-5 and V is TRBV11-2; D remains ambiguous. V was cut by 5 bases and J by 7 bases, with 14 bases left in between. Germline V CDR1 and CDR2: SGHAT, FQNNGV. This CDR3 has 13 amino acids. CDR3 coding DNA: TGTGCCAGCAGCCTCAGTATCGAAGGGACCCAGTACTTC. It encodes CASSLSIEGTQYF.